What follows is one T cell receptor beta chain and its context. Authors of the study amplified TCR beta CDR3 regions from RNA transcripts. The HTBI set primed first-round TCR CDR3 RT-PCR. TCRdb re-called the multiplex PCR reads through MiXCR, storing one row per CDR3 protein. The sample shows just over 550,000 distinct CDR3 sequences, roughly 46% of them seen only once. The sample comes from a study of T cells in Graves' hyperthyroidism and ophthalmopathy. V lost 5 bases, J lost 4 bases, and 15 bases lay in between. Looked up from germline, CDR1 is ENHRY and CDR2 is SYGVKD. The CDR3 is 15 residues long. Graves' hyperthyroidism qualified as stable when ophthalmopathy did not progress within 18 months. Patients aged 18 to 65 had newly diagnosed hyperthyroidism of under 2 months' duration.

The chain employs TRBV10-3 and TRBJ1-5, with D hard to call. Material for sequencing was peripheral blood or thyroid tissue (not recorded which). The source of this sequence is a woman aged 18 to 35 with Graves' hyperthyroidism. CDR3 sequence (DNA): TGTGCCATCAGTCCCACCCGGCGCACTAATCAGCCCCAGCATTTT. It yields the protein CAISPTRRTNQPQHF.